This T cell receptor (beta chain) was obtained from a study of radiation and T cells in renal cell carcinoma. Study at large: Nephrectomy followed 15 Gy stereotactic body radiation by 4 weeks. Notes on the study in general: From baseline, blood top tumor clonotypes peaked at 2 weeks post-radiation.

Remarks on this clone: Its antigen is currently unknown.

Time point noted: blood 2 weeks post-SBRT. Treatment here: 15 Gy SBRT to primary tumor, nephrectomy 4 weeks later. Radiation-treated patients gave blood at baseline, week 2 and week 4. The patient's renal cell carcinoma had clear cell pathology. Sequenced by immunoSEQ multiplex PCR; TCRdb stores in-frame clones only, minus some. The sample has about 120,000 clones; around 81% are singletons. The material sequenced was blood, taken from a patient whose treatment included radiotherapy and nephrectomy. The receptor's source is a man between 50 and 59 years old with renal cell carcinoma.

The CDR3 sequence: CASSLATGNQPQHF. The CDR3 nucleotides are TGTGCCAGCAGCTTGGCCACGGGTAATCAGCCCCAGCATTTT. The chain employs TRBV5-5 and TRBJ1-5; D uncertain. Germline values: CDR1 SGHKS, CDR2 YYEKEE (reference sequence). Trimming removed 0 bases at V and 4 bases at J, with 8 bases between. This CDR3 has 14 amino acids.